These 22 T cell receptor beta chains were sequenced from one sample in a study of cytomegalovirus exposure and HLA in healthy donors. Clones were sequenced by immunoSEQ multiplex PCR, and TCRdb holds only the in-frame ones, with some missing. Among about 130,000 clones listed, 94% were seen once. The sample taken for sequencing was PBMCs. These receptors all come from a woman aged 18-29 years in good health and CMV-seronegative.

V gene TRBV5-5 combines with J gene TRBJ2-5; D uncertain. The CDR3 is 15 amino acids. V lost 6 bases and J lost 0, with 15 bases in between. Germline CDR1 SGHKS, CDR2 YYEKEE (reference sequence). The CDR3 bases are TGTGCCAGCATTCCCCAGTTCGGAGACCAAGAGACCCAGTACTTC. Its protein product is CASIPQFGDQETQYF.

This chain links TRBV10-3 with TRBJ2-7; 8 bases match TRBD1. J gave up 3 bases and V 6 bases, and 7 bases lay outside the gene matches. The CDR3 runs 14 residues. Germline CDR1 and CDR2: ENHRY and SYGVKD. CDR3 bases: TGTGCCATCAGGGGGGACAGGTCTGACTACGAGCAGTACTTC. Protein: CAIRGDRSDYEQYF.

The CDR3 loop is CASSPSGQGLKEQYF. The CDR3 DNA reads as TGCGCCAGCAGCCCATCGGGACAGGGATTGAAGGAGCAGTACTTC. J is TRBJ2-7 and V is TRBV5-1, with TRBD1 matching over 9 bases. V was pared by 4 bases and J by 7 bases, with 12 bases of the junction left unmatched. The germline V gene encodes CDR1 SGHRS and CDR2 YFSETQ. CDR3 length equals 15 residues.

This sequence joins TRBV2 and TRBJ2-3; 7 positions match TRBD2. In germline, CDR1 is SNHLY, CDR2 FYNNEI. After removal of 4 bases from V and 5 bases from J, the junction contained 12 bases not matched to a gene. This CDR3 is 16 amino acids long. The CDR3 reads CASSVRLAGGVDTQYF. The CDR3 DNA is TGTGCCAGCAGTGTGAGACTAGCTGGTGGGGTAGATACGCAGTATTTT.

CDR3 loop: CASSVTMGGENEQYF. CDR3 DNA: TGTGCCAGCAGTGTTACTATGGGGGGGGAAAACGAGCAGTACTTC. The rearrangement uses TRBV6-4 and TRBJ2-7; the match to TRBD2 covers 7 bases. Germline-derived CDR1 and CDR2 are MRHNA and SNTAGT. The junction had 11 bases not matched to a gene; V was cut back by 4 bases and J by 5 bases. The CDR3 contains 15 residues.

This clone has just one count. The CDR3 reads CASSPSTGGITNQPQHF. The CDR3 nucleotides read TGCGCCAGCAGCCCCTCCACAGGGGGTATAACAAATCAGCCCCAGCATTTT. This chain uses TRBV4-1 with TRBJ1-5; the match to TRBD1 covers 8 bases. After removal of 4 bases from V and 4 bases from J, the junction contained 12 bases not matched to a gene. Germline V gene lookup returns CDR1 MGHRA and CDR2 YSYEKL. This CDR3 comprises 17 residues.

In nucleotides, the CDR3 is TGTGCCAGCAGCTCGGCAGGGGGCACTGAAGCTTTCTTT. Translation gives CASSSAGGTEAFF. This chain connects TRBV5-4 to TRBJ1-1; 7 nucleotides align to TRBD1. V lost 3 bases to trimming and J lost 4 bases; unmatched junction nucleotides: 3. The germline CDR1 and CDR2 sequences are SGHNT and YYREEE (reference sequence). The CDR3 is 13 residues long.

This chain joins TRBV19 and TRBJ1-5; 7 bases match TRBD1. The J segment lost 7 bases and the V segment lost 5 bases, leaving 5 bases of the junction unmatched. Germline CDR1 and CDR2: LNHDA and SQIVND (reference sequence). This CDR3 region has 13 residues. DNA for the CDR3: TGTGCCAGTAGTTTAACCAGGGGGCAGCCCCAGCATTTT. It translates to CASSLTRGQPQHF.

The rearrangement uses TRBV5-4 and TRBJ1-5; D unclear. The germline V and J ends were trimmed by 4 bases and 0 bases, with 11 bases remaining between them. Looked up from germline, CDR1 is SGHNT and CDR2 is YYREEE (reference sequence). CDR3 length equals 15 residues. The CDR3 nucleotides are TGTGCCAGCAGCAATCTTCGGGATAGCAATCAGCCCCAGCATTTT. Its protein is CASSNLRDSNQPQHF.

Of note for this clone: Its ends do not fully match the called genes, so a read error is possible. This chain links TRBV15 with TRBJ1-3, with D possibly matching TRBD1 (5 bases). The CDR3 extends over 12 amino acids. Looked up from germline, CDR1 is LNHNV and CDR2 is YYDKDF (reference sequence). CDR3 coding DNA: TGTGCCACCAGCAGAGATAGGGGATATCACCTCTTT. Translated, it gives CATSRDRGYHLF.

In this sample, this clone turned up many times. This chain links TRBV28 with TRBJ1-2; 7 positions agree with TRBD1. Germline CDR1 reads MDHEN; CDR2 reads SYDVKM. J was trimmed by 4 bases and V by 3 bases; bases with no gene match: 5. The CDR3 runs to 14 residues. CDR3 nucleotides: TGTGCCAGCAGTTTTATACAGGGGATCTATGGCTACACCTTC. This translates into CASSFIQGIYGYTF.

The V and J genes are TRBV21-1 and TRBJ1-2; the table assigns TRBD1, which was not confirmed against the DNA. TRBV21-1 is noted as a pseudogene. CDR3 size: 17 residues. DNA for the CDR3: TGTGCCAGCAGCAAAGATGGTAGGGACAGGGGTGGCGTTCCCGGCACCTTC. It encodes CASSKDGRDRGGVPGTF.

The chain recombines TRBV28 with TRBJ1-4; 11 nucleotides line up with TRBD1. The CDR3 covers 16 residues. CDR1 MDHEN and CDR2 SYDVKM come from the germline V gene. Trimming took 4 bases from V and 7 from J; bases not matched to a gene: 8. The CDR3 DNA follows: TGTGCCAGCAGTTCCCCCGGGACAGGGGGTGGTGAAAAACTGTTTTTT. Translation: CASSSPGTGGGEKLFF.

J is TRBJ2-1 and V is TRBV28, with TRBD2 identical over 13 bases. V shed 5 bases and J 3 bases; nucleotides not matched to a gene: 4. This CDR3 spans 16 amino acids. Germline V gene lookup returns CDR1 MDHEN and CDR2 SYDVKM. In DNA, the CDR3 is TGTGCCAGCAGTGCAAGACTAGCGGGGGGCTACAATGAGCAGTTCTTC. It encodes CASSARLAGGYNEQFF.

This clone was seen once. The chain carries TRBV5-1 and TRBJ1-2; the match to TRBD1 covers 7 bases. The length of the CDR3 is 16 residues. In germline, CDR1 is SGHRS, CDR2 YFSETQ. V lost 2 bases and J lost 7; bases outside the gene matches: 14. CDR3 region: CASSFSVGGAVGGYTF. DNA for the CDR3: TGCGCCAGCAGCTTTTCCGTAGGGGGCGCGGTGGGTGGCTACACCTTC. The full variable domain, its missing parts supplied by reference TRBV5-1 and TRBJ1-2, is KAGVTQTPRYLIKTRGQQVTLSCSPISGHRSVSWYQQTPGQGLQFLFEYFSETQRNKGNFPGRFSGRQFSNSRSEMNVSTLELGDSALYLCASSFSVGGAVGGYTFGSGTRLTVV.

The V call is TRBV28, the J call TRBJ2-3; D might be TRBD2 (7 bases). The ends were cut back, 3 bases at V and 2 bases at J, with 12 bases in the middle. This CDR3 region has 15 residues. The germline gives CDR1 MDHEN, CDR2 SYDVKM. In nucleotides, the CDR3 is TGTGCCAGCAGTTTCTTGGGGGGGCACACAGATACGCAGTATTTT. This translates into CASSFLGGHTDTQYF.

The V call is TRBV5-8, the J call TRBJ1-4; TRBD1 is a possible D gene (5 bases). This CDR3 has 14 residues. V lost 0 bases and J lost 8, with 11 bases in between. The germline CDR1 and CDR2 sequences are SGHTS and YDEGEE. CDR3 region: CASSLEQGGEKLFF. CDR3 coding DNA: TGTGCCAGCAGCTTGGAGCAGGGAGGCGAAAAACTGTTTTTT.

The chain combines TRBV4-2 with TRBJ2-7, with TRBD2 matching over 10 bases. CDR1 LGHNA and CDR2 YNFKEQ come from the germline V gene. V gave up 1 base and J gave up 3 bases; unmatched junction bases: 3. CDR3 size: 15 residues. Here the CDR3 reads CASSQGTSGFYEQYF. The CDR3 DNA follows: TGTGCCAGCAGCCAAGGGACTAGCGGATTCTACGAGCAGTACTTC.

The chain combines TRBV20-1 with TRBJ2-7, with a possible D match to TRBD2 (7 bases). CDR1 is DFQATT and CDR2 is SNEGSKA in the germline V gene (reference sequence). CDR3 length: 11 amino acids. The ends were cut back, 5 bases at V and 7 bases at J, with 12 bases in the middle. Here the CDR3 DNA reads TGCAGTGCTTCAGGGGAGGGAGAGCAGTACTTC. It codes for CSASGEGEQYF.

V gene TRBV28 combines with J gene TRBJ1-5; 9 bases line up with TRBD1. J lost 6 bases, V lost 8 bases, and 11 bases had no gene match. The germline gives CDR1 MDHEN, CDR2 SYDVKM. The CDR3 sequence is 15 residues long. The CDR3 protein is CASSTTGGFGQPQHF. The CDR3 nucleotides are TGTGCCAGCTCCACGACAGGGGGGTTCGGTCAGCCCCAGCATTTT.

The chain recombines TRBV10-2 with TRBJ1-1; D is perhaps TRBD1 (5 bases). Germline values: CDR1 WSHSY, CDR2 SAAADI. Trimming pared 6 bases from V and 0 bases from J, leaving 11 bases between. The CDR3 contains 14 residues. The CDR3, as DNA: TGCGCCAGCAGAGTGGGGGAGGTGAACACTGAAGCTTTCTTT. Translated, it gives CASRVGEVNTEAFF.

This clone showed up just once. The gene calls are TRBV6-5 and TRBJ2-3; TRBD2 might be the D (5 bases). Germline loops: CDR1 MNHEY, CDR2 SVGAGI. V gave up 6 bases and J gave up 5 bases, with 9 bases separating them. The length of the CDR3 is 12 residues. CDR3 protein: CASSKGRDTQYF. The CDR3 DNA sequence: TGTGCCAGCAGCAAAGGGAGAGATACGCAGTATTTT.